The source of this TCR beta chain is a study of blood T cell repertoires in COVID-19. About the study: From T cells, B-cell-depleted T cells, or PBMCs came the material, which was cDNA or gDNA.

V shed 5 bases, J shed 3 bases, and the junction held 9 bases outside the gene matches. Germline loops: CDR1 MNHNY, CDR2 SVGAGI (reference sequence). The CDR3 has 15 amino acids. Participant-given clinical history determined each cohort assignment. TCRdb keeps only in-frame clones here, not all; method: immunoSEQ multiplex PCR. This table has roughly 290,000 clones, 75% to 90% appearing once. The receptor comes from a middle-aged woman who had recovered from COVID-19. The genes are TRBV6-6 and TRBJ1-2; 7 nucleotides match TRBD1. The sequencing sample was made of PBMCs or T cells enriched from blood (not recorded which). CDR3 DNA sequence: TGTGCCAGCAGTGTCGGGACAGTCGATTACTATGGCTACACCTTC. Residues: CASSVGTVDYYGYTF.